This section outlines one TCR beta chain sequence together with its context. As yet, its antigen is unknown. This sample is part of a study of cytomegalovirus exposure and HLA in healthy donors. Whole-study findings and limits: Links to common viral pathogens appeared, in a later analysis, for several of the most significant clusters.

V was shortened by 5 bases and J by 5 bases, with 13 bases between the two germline ends. The CDR3 consists of 14 residues. Germline V CDR1 and CDR2: LNHDA, SQIVND (reference sequence). PCR primers comprised 60 Vbeta and 13 Jbeta primers. In the original analysis: In a later analysis, 80 million or so unique TCR beta chains included roughly 11 million shared by two or more donors. Here immunoSEQ multiplex PCR was the method, and the copy in TCRdb shows in-frame clones only, minus some. That table supplies the V and J calls and clone size; D and trimming were determined from the DNA. The table includes around 54,000 clones, around 82% detected once.

This TCR derives from a man younger than 45 in good health and CMV-seropositive. The rearrangement joins TRBV19 to TRBJ2-1; D could derive from TRBD1 or TRBD2 (5 bases each). The sample comprised PBMCs. The CDR3 sequence is CASSLAGLNNEQFF. The CDR3 region has the DNA TGTGCCAGTAGTCTAGCAGGGTTGAACAATGAGCAGTTCTTC.